What follows are 27 T cell receptor beta chains derived from one specimen sequenced in a study of T cells after yellow fever vaccination. TCRdb processed the 5' RACE reads anew with MiXCR; each CDR3 protein has one entry. The sample comprises about 160,000 distinct CDR3 sequences, approximately 6.8% of which are singletons, and over 2% rests with the top ten. The sample in question was CD4+ T cells sorted from PBMCs, obtained 4 to 5 days after the first yellow fever vaccination. The source is a man between 18 and 29 years old who received the YFV17D yellow fever vaccine.

This clonotype was seen many times. This chain connects TRBV28 to TRBJ2-7; D is undetermined. The CDR3 covers 11 residues. The germline V gene has CDR1 MDHEN and CDR2 SYDVKM. Trimming stripped 3 bases from V and 4 bases from J, with 4 bases between. The CDR3: CASSLGYEQYV. The CDR3 bases are TGTGCCAGCAGTTTGGGATACGAGCAGTACGTC.

This clonotype was counted ten times or more. V and J are TRBV20-1 and TRBJ2-7, with a possible D match to TRBD2 (6 bases). The CDR3 extends over 14 amino acids. The V gene's germline CDR1 is DFQATT and CDR2 SNEGSKA (reference sequence). V dropped 3 bases and J dropped 0 bases, with 12 bases sitting between them. CDR3 region: CSARVGGLSYEQYF. The CDR3 coding sequence is TGCAGTGCTAGGGTCGGGGGTCTCTCCTACGAGCAGTACTTC.

This clonotype came up many times. The chain recombines TRBV12-3 or TRBV12-4 with TRBJ1-5; 7 bases map to TRBD1. With 2 bases clipped from V and 4 bases from J, the junction kept 2 bases outside the gene matches. CDR3 length equals 14 residues. The CDR3 loop is CASSLRQGNQPQHF. CDR3 bases: TGTGCCAGCAGTTTAAGACAGGGAAATCAGCCCCAGCATTTT.

This clonotype was recorded at least ten times. This chain links TRBV7-2 with TRBJ2-3; no clear D gene. Trimming left V 4 bases short and J 0 bases short, with 14 bases between. The V gene's germline CDR1 is SGHTA and CDR2 FQGNSA. The CDR3 is 16 residues long. The CDR3 is CASSSPLYSSTDTQYF. CDR3 sequence (DNA): TGTGCCAGCAGCTCCCCCTTATACTCTAGCACAGATACGCAGTATTTT.

This clonotype occurred many times. The V call is TRBV4-1, the J call TRBJ2-3, with 8 nucleotides matching TRBD2. The CDR3 spans 16 residues. Germline values: CDR1 MGHRA, CDR2 YSYEKL. V trimming: 6 bases; J trimming: 3 bases; junction bases outside the gene matches: 11. The CDR3 nucleotides are TGCGCCAGCAGACAACTCCCGGGGGGGATTACAGATACGCAGTATTTT. It translates to CASRQLPGGITDTQYF.

The genes are TRBV5-1 and TRBJ2-7; maybe TRBD1 (6 bases). Looked up from germline, CDR1 is SGHRS and CDR2 is YFSETQ. This CDR3 spans 16 amino acids. Trimming pared 2 bases from V and 0 bases from J, leaving 15 bases between. The CDR3, as DNA: TGCGCCAGCAGCTTATGGTATAGGGGGAGCTCCTACGAGCAGTACTTC. Residues: CASSLWYRGSSYEQYF.

This clonotype was found many times. V usage is TRBV12-3 or TRBV12-4 and J usage is TRBJ2-5, with D perhaps matching TRBD2 (5 bases). The CDR3 runs to 14 residues. Deletions cut 3 bases from V and 7 bases from J, with 15 bases between. This chain's CDR3 is CASSFGLARRTQYF. DNA for the CDR3: TGTGCCAGCAGTTTTGGGCTAGCCCGAAGGACCCAGTACTTC.

At least ten counts were recorded for this clonotype. This chain links TRBV18 with TRBJ2-5, with TRBD2 matching over 10 bases. V trimming: 8 bases; J trimming: 1 base; junction bases outside the gene matches: 1. In germline, CDR1 is KGHSH, CDR2 LQKENI. The CDR3 totals 13 residues. In DNA form, the CDR3 reads TGTGCCAGCCGGACTAGCGGCCAAGAGACCCAGTACTTC. It specifies CASRTSGQETQYF. The entire variable domain, with the rest obtained from reference TRBV18 and TRBJ2-5, is as follows: NAGVMQNPRHLVRRRGQEARLRCSPMKGHSHVYWYRQLPEEGLKFMVYLQKENIIDESGMPKERFSAEFPKEGPSILRIQQVVRGDSAAYFCASRTSGQETQYFGPGTRLLVL.

This clonotype was observed at least ten times. V gene TRBV5-1 combines with J gene TRBJ2-2; D not resolved. Germline loops: CDR1 SGHRS, CDR2 YFSETQ. Trimming removed 2 bases from V and 0 bases from J, with 11 bases in between. The CDR3 is 16 residues long. CDR3 loop: CASSFIKSTNTGELFF. CDR3 nucleotide sequence: TGCGCCAGCAGCTTTATCAAGTCGACGAACACCGGGGAGCTGTTTTTT. The full variable domain, completed using reference TRBV5-1 and TRBJ2-2, is KAGVTQTPRYLIKTRGQQVTLSCSPISGHRSVSWYQQTPGQGLQFLFEYFSETQRNKGNFPGRFSGRQFSNSRSEMNVSTLELGDSALYLCASSFIKSTNTGELFFGEGSRLTVL.

This clonotype was counted ten times or more. This sequence joins TRBV5-6 and TRBJ1-2; TRBD1 agrees at 7 bases. The CDR3 length is 14 residues. Germline CDR1 and CDR2: SGHDT and YYEEEE. J lost 4 bases, V lost 5 bases, and 8 bases had no gene match. CDR3 in DNA: TGTGCCAGCAGAGATGCAGGGGGACTCTATGGCTACACCTTC. It specifies CASRDAGGLYGYTF.

The rearrangement uses TRBV6-1 and TRBJ2-3; D possibly corresponds to TRBD1 (6 bases). Trimming pared 7 bases from V and 7 bases from J, leaving 15 bases between. The V gene's germline CDR1 is MNHNS and CDR2 SASEGT. This CDR3 has 13 amino acids. The DNA for the CDR3 is TGTGCCAGCACCAGGGGACCCTTCTATACGCAGTATTTT. Translating it yields CASTRGPFYTQYF.

This clonotype has only a few counts. The chain links TRBV18 to TRBJ1-2, with 7 nucleotides matching TRBD1. Germline values: CDR1 KGHSH, CDR2 LQKENI. This CDR3 region has 13 residues. Trimming took 5 bases from V and 7 from J; bases not matched to a gene: 7. CDR3 nucleotide sequence: TGTGCCAGCTCATCTGGACAGGATACTGGCTACACCTTC. This gives the protein CASSSGQDTGYTF.

This clonotype has more than one count but fewer than ten. The chain uses TRBV18 and TRBJ2-1, with D hard to call. Trimming cost V 4 bases and J 5 bases, with 12 bases left between them. This CDR3 region has 14 residues. Per germline, CDR1 KGHSH and CDR2 LQKENI. This chain's CDR3 is CASSLFRNDNEQFF. The CDR3 coding sequence is TGTGCCAGCTCACTGTTCCGCAACGACAATGAGCAGTTCTTC. The whole variable domain, filled in from reference TRBV18 and TRBJ2-1, reads NAGVMQNPRHLVRRRGQEARLRCSPMKGHSHVYWYRQLPEEGLKFMVYLQKENIIDESGMPKERFSAEFPKEGPSILRIQQVVRGDSAAYFCASSLFRNDNEQFFGPGTRLTVL.

V gene TRBV5-1 combines with J gene TRBJ1-1; 9 bases match TRBD1. Germline V lookup: CDR1 SGHRS, CDR2 YFSETQ. Trimming removed 0 bases from V and 7 bases from J; junction bases left unmatched: 4. This CDR3 comprises 14 residues. CDR3 DNA sequence: TGCGCCAGCAGCTTGGGACAGGGGGTTGGTGAAGCTTTCTTT. It encodes CASSLGQGVGEAFF.

This chain joins TRBV7-2 and TRBJ2-2; weak D call: TRBD2 (6 bases). V was pared by 5 bases and J by 6 bases, with 13 bases between. CDR1 and CDR2 from the germline V gene are SGHTA and FQGNSA. There are 14 residues in the CDR3. The CDR3 DNA sequence: TGTGCCAGCAGCGCGACTAGGTCGGCCGGGGAGCTGTTTTTT. It translates to CASSATRSAGELFF. The full variable domain, completed using reference TRBV7-2 and TRBJ2-2, is GAGVSQSPSNKVTEKGKDVELRCDPISGHTALYWYRQSLGQGLEFLIYFQGNSAPDKSGLPSDRFSAERTGGSVSTLTIQRTQQEDSAVYLCASSATRSAGELFFGEGSRLTVL.

This clonotype was found many times. J is TRBJ2-3 and V is TRBV12-3 or TRBV12-4, with D perhaps matching TRBD2 (5 bases). The CDR3 extends over 14 amino acids. Trimming shortened V by 3 bases and J by 1 base, and 8 bases separated the two germline ends. The CDR3 sequence is CASSFQEGTDTQYF. In nucleotides, the CDR3 is TGTGCCAGCAGTTTCCAGGAGGGCACAGATACGCAGTATTTT.

This clonotype was found many times. The chain uses TRBV28 and TRBJ2-1; TRBD2 aligns across 7 bases. The CDR3 consists of 15 residues. J was trimmed by 5 bases and V by 3 bases; bases with no gene match: 7. Germline V lookup: CDR1 MDHEN, CDR2 SYDVKM. CDR3 bases: TGTGCCAGCAGTTTGCCCGGGACTACCAACAATGAGCAGTTCTTC. Translated, it gives CASSLPGTTNNEQFF.

This clonotype was seen at least ten times. The chain couples TRBV5-1 to TRBJ1-1; possible D gene TRBD1, 6 bases. CDR1 is SGHRS and CDR2 is YFSETQ in the germline V gene. The CDR3 covers 14 residues. V was shortened by 0 bases and J by 1 base, with 7 bases between the two germline ends. Here the CDR3 DNA reads TGCGCCAGCAGCTTGGCGGACAGGAACACTGAAGCTTTCTTT. Amino acid sequence: CASSLADRNTEAFF. The full variable domain, completed using reference TRBV5-1 and TRBJ1-1, is KAGVTQTPRYLIKTRGQQVTLSCSPISGHRSVSWYQQTPGQGLQFLFEYFSETQRNKGNFPGRFSGRQFSNSRSEMNVSTLELGDSALYLCASSLADRNTEAFFGQGTRLTVV.

CDR3 nucleotide sequence: TGTGCCAGTAGCCCCTCCAGGGGGGATTACAATGAGCAGTTCTTC. The encoded protein is CASSPSRGDYNEQFF. The chain has TRBV19 and TRBJ2-1; D perhaps matches TRBD1 (7 bases). The germline V and J ends were trimmed by 6 bases and 4 bases, with 16 bases remaining between them. From germline, CDR1 is LNHDA and CDR2 SQIVND (reference sequence). This CDR3 is built from 15 residues.

The chain joins TRBV4-2 to TRBJ1-5, with TRBD1 identical over 7 bases. V shed 0 bases, J shed 4 bases, and the junction held 3 bases outside the gene matches. Per germline, CDR1 LGHNA and CDR2 YNFKEQ. The CDR3 has 15 residues. The CDR3 is CASSQDWDRNQPQHF. CDR3 sequence (DNA): TGTGCCAGCAGCCAAGATTGGGACAGAAATCAGCCCCAGCATTTT.

The chain is built from TRBV1 and TRBJ2-1; the table gives TRBD2 as D, unverified against the DNA. TRBV1 is a documented pseudogene. There are 18 residues in the CDR3. The CDR3 DNA follows: TGCACCAGCAGCCTTCCTAGCGGGGGGGCCGGGTCCTACAATGAGCAGTTCTTC. Translated, it gives CTSSLPSGGAGSYNEQFF.

In its sample, this clonotype was seen a few times. The chain's CDR3 is CSVPQVDTPLFRCCPASPLHF. CDR3 sequence (DNA): TGCAGCGTTCCCCAGGTGGACACTCCTCTTTTTAGGTGCTGCCCAGCTTCACCCCTCCACTTT. This chain joins TRBV29-1 and TRBJ1-6, with a possible D match to TRBD1 (5 bases). Germline values: CDR1 SQVTM, CDR2 ANQGSEA. This CDR3 has 21 residues. The V end lost 5 bases, the J end lost 9 bases, and 38 bases lay between the germline ends.

This clonotype was picked up a small number of times. The chain links TRBV27 to TRBJ2-7; 7 bases map to TRBD2. This CDR3 is built from 17 residues. CDR1 MNHEY and CDR2 SMNVEV come from the germline V gene (reference sequence). V dropped 6 bases and J dropped 2; count of bases not matched to a gene: 16. The CDR3 spells CASSLGDGLGKTYEQYF. In nucleotides, the CDR3 is TGTGCCAGCAGCTTAGGGGATGGACTAGGGAAGACCTACGAGCAGTACTTC.

This clonotype was seen repeatedly, ten times or more. This chain connects TRBV7-9 to TRBJ1-5; D perhaps matches TRBD1 (6 bases). Germline CDR1 is SEHNR and CDR2 is FQNEAQ (reference sequence). Trimming removed 5 bases at V and 6 bases at J, with 11 bases between. This CDR3 is 13 amino acids long. The CDR3 DNA is TGTGCCAGCAGCCAAGGACAGCTTCAGCCCCAGCATTTT. Encoded protein: CASSQGQLQPQHF.

In its sample, this clonotype was seen many times. CDR3 sequence reads: CASSLLSGYTEAFF. The CDR3 coding sequence is TGTGCCAGCAGTTTACTGTCAGGGTACACTGAAGCTTTCTTT. This chain uses TRBV12-3 or TRBV12-4 with TRBJ1-1, with D possibly being TRBD1 (5 bases). CDR3 size: 14 residues. Trimming removed 2 bases at V and 3 bases at J, with 10 bases between.

Many counts were recorded for this clonotype. The rearrangement links TRBV6-2 or TRBV6-3 to TRBJ2-5, with D perhaps matching TRBD2 (6 bases). Trimming pared 0 bases from V and 5 bases from J, leaving 10 bases between. The germline gives CDR1 MNHEY, CDR2 SVGEGT. The CDR3 consists of 14 residues. CDR3 sequence: CASSYSGGWETQYF. DNA for the CDR3: TGTGCCAGCAGTTACTCCGGGGGATGGGAGACCCAGTACTTC.

The chain has TRBV20-1 and TRBJ2-3, with D perhaps being TRBD1 or TRBD2 (5 bases each). There are 13 residues in the CDR3. With 0 bases removed from V and 8 bases from J, the gap between germline ends came to 12 bases. Germline CDR1 and CDR2: DFQATT and SNEGSKA (reference sequence). CDR3 sequence (DNA): TGCAGTGCTAGAGATGTTGCTGGGGGTACGCAGTATTTT. Its translation is CSARDVAGGTQYF.